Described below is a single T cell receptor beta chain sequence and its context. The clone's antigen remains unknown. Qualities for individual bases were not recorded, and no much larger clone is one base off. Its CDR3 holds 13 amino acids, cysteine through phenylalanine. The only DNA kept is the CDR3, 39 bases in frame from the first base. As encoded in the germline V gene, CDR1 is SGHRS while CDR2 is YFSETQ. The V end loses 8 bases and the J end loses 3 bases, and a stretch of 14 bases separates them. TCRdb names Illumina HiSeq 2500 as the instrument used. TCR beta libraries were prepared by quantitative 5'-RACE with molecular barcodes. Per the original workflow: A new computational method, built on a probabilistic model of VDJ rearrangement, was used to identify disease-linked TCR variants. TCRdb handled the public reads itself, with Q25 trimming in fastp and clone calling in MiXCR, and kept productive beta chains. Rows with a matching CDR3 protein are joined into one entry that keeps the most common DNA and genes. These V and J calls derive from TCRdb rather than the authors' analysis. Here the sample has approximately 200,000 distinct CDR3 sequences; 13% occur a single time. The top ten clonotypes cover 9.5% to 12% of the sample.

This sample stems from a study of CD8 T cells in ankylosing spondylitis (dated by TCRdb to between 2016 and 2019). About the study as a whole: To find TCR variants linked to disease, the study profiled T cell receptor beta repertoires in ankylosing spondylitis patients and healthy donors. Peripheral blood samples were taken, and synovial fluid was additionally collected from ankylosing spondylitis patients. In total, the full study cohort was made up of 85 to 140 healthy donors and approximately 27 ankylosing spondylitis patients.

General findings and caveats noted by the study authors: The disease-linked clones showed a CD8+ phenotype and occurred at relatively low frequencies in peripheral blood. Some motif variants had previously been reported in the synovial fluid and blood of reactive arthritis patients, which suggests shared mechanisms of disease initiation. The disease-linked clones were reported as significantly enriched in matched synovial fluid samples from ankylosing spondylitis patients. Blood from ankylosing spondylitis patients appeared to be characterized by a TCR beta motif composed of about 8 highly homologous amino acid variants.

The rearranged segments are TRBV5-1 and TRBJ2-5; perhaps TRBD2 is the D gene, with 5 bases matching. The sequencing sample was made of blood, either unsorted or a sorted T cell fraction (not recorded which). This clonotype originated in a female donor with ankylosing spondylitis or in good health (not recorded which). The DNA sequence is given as TGCGCCAGTAAGAGCGGTGCAGAAGAGACCCAGTACTTC. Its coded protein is CASKSGAEETQYF. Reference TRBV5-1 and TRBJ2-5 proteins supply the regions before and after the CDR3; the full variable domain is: KAGVTQTPRYLIKTRGQQVTLSCSPISGHRSVSWYQQTPGQGLQFLFEYFSETQRNKGNFPGRFSGRQFSNSRSEMNVSTLELGDSALYLCASKSGAEETQYFGPGTRLLVL.